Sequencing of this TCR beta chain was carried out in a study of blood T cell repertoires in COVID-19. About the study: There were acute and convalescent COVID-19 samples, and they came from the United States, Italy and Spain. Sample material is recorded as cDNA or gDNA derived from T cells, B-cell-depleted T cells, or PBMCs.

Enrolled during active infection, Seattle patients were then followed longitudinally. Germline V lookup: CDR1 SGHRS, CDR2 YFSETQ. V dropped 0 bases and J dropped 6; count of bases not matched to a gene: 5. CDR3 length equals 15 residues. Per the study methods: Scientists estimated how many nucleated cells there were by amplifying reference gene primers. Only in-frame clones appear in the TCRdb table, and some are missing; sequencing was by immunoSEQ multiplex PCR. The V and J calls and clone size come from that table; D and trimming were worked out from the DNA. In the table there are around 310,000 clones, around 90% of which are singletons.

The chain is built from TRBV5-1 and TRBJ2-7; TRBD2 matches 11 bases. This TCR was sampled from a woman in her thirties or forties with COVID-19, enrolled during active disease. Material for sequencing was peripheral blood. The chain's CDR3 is CASSLELAGATEQYF. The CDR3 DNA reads TGCGCCAGCAGCTTGGAACTAGCGGGAGCTACCGAGCAGTACTTC.